This record covers a single T cell receptor (beta chain). The entry originates in a study of blood T cell repertoires in COVID-19. Looking at the study overall: Samples came from the United States, Italy and Spain, spanning acute and convalescent COVID-19. PBMCs, B-cell-depleted T cells, or T cells provided the cDNA or gDNA that made up the material.

As handled by the study authors: Amplification of reference gene primers provided the estimated nucleated cell counts. Assay: immunoSEQ multiplex PCR; the TCRdb copy retains only in-frame clones and omits some. V and J calls and clone size are given by that table; D and trimming were obtained from the DNA. The table shows fewer than 85,000 clones, with roughly four fifths occurring only once. The CDR3 contains 14 residues. Germline V gene sequence: CDR1 SGHRS, CDR2 YFSETQ. Trimming took 4 bases from V and 1 from J, leaving 11 bases between them. The material sequenced was peripheral blood. The chain couples TRBV5-1 to TRBJ1-1; D remains ambiguous. This TCR came from a woman aged 55-75 years with acute or convalescent COVID-19. CDR3 nucleotide sequence: TGCGCCAGCAGCGACCAGGTCTCGAACACTGAAGCTTTCTTT. It is translated as CASSDQVSNTEAFF.